This T cell receptor (beta chain) was sequenced for a study of OX40 agonist ivuxolimab in advanced cancers. Across the whole study: Patients were dosed with the agonistic anti-OX40 (CD134) antibody ivuxolimab.

V gave up 5 bases and J gave up 0 bases; unmatched junction bases: 4. Germline loops: CDR1 MNHEY, CDR2 SMNVEV (reference sequence). The CDR3 contains 15 residues. Assay used: immunoSEQ multiplex PCR; TCRdb lists only in-frame clones, some missing. The sample has about 58,000 clones, about 91% seen once. About this clone itself: Its target is unknown.

Study-level points and caveats: Antigens targeted by the expanded peripheral T cells were not determined. Average numbers of expanded clones were greater in CD8+ T cells than in CD4+. Blood T cells, both CD4+ and CD8+, expanded clonally by week 6 at 0.1 to 3.0 mg/kg.

The J gene is TRBJ1-3, the V gene TRBV27; 7 bases map to TRBD1. This TCR was recovered from an adult with an advanced solid tumor such as melanoma, head and neck, liver or kidney cancer. The input for sequencing was CD4+ or CD8+ T cells sorted from blood, taken in a trial of the OX40 agonist ivuxolimab. DNA for the CDR3: TGTGCCAGCAGTCGGGACAGAGCCTCTGGAAACACCATATATTTT. This sequence encodes CASSRDRASGNTIYF.